These 27 T cell receptor beta chains were all obtained from the same sample, sequenced in a study of T cell repertoires in cytomegalovirus infection. MiXCR, applied by TCRdb to the reads, yields one record per CDR3 protein. The sample has 110,000 to 150,000 distinct CDR3 sequences; about 6.5% are singletons. Sequencing used PBMCs. Every receptor here comes from a human donor in good health (CMV status not recorded). Some clones in this sample may be carry-over from other donors' samples.

With respect to this clonotype: With a much larger clone just one base away, this may be a read error. This chain connects TRBV28 to TRBJ1-1; tentatively, D is TRBD1 (5 bases). Germline CDR1 reads MDHEN; CDR2 reads SYDVKM. The CDR3 spans 13 residues. The CDR3 DNA is TGTTCCAGCAGTTTAAGGCTGGGGCAGGAAGCTTTCTTT. This translates into CSSSLRLGQEAFF.

Worth noting for this clonotype: This sequence may be a read error, since a much larger clone differs from it by one base. The conserved phenylalanine or tryptophan is not found at the CDR3 terminus, so this likely reflects a read error. The chain combines TRBV7-2 with TRBJ1-1, with D unclear. V was shortened by 4 bases and J by 0 bases, with 9 bases between the two germline ends. CDR3 length equals 14 residues. Germline CDR1 SGHTA, CDR2 FQGNSA. Here the CDR3 reads CASSYNPVNTEAFS. The CDR3 DNA sequence: TGTGCCAGCAGCTACAACCCCGTGAACACTGAAGCTTTCTCT.

This clonotype was found many times. The V gene is TRBV2, the J gene TRBJ1-1, with no clear D. The germline V gene encodes CDR1 SNHLY and CDR2 FYNNEI. The V end lost 0 bases, the J end lost 10 bases, and 12 bases lay between the germline ends. The CDR3 extends over 13 amino acids. CDR3 sequence: CASSEAGRPGAFF. CDR3 DNA sequence: TGTGCCAGCAGTGAAGCCGGTCGACCGGGAGCTTTCTTT.

At least ten counts were recorded for this clonotype. The chain links TRBV4-2 to TRBJ2-2; tentative D call: TRBD1 (5 bases). CDR1 is LGHNA and CDR2 is YNFKEQ in the germline V gene. Trimming cost V 0 bases and J 6 bases, with 17 bases left between them. CDR3 length: 17 amino acids. CDR3 in amino acids: CASSQEEDQGFAGELFF. For the CDR3, the DNA is TGTGCCAGCAGCCAAGAAGAAGACCAGGGCTTTGCCGGGGAGCTGTTTTTT.

This chain links TRBV20-1 with TRBJ2-7; perhaps TRBD1 as D (6 bases). CDR3 length: 15 residues. Germline CDR1 DFQATT, CDR2 SNEGSKA (reference sequence). Trimming took 0 bases from V and 4 from J, leaving 16 bases between them. The CDR3 sequence: CSARDSVGADYEQYF. For the CDR3, the DNA is TGCAGTGCTAGAGATTCGGTGGGGGCAGATTACGAGCAGTACTTC.

As for this clonotype: A much larger clone is a single base away; this may be a read error. The V and J genes are TRBV5-4 and TRBJ2-7, with a tentative D call TRBD2 (6 bases). The CDR3 runs to 15 residues. In germline, CDR1 is SGHNT, CDR2 YYREEE (reference sequence). CDR3 DNA: TGTGCCAGCAGCCGACCGGGACTGGCAGACTACGAGCAGTGCTTC. Its translation: CASSRPGLADYEQCF.

This clonotype was observed many times. One end of the junction fails to match germline, which may point to a read error. The chain's CDR3 is CASSSKEGPLLAF. The CDR3 DNA sequence: TGTGCCAGCAGTTCAAAGGAGGGCCCTTTGTTGGCTTTT. The rearrangement joins TRBV6-5 to TRBJ1-4; D uncertain. CDR1 is MNHEY and CDR2 is SVGAGI in the germline V gene. This CDR3 is 13 amino acids long.

This clonotype came up many times. The V and J genes are TRBV7-8 and TRBJ2-3; D gene unclear. CDR3 size: 13 residues. The germline gives CDR1 SGHVS, CDR2 FQNEAQ. V lost 2 bases and J 1 base, leaving 4 bases between the germline ends. For the CDR3, the DNA is TGTGCCAGCAGCTTACTGGGCACAGATACGCAGTATTTT. It translates to CASSLLGTDTQYF.

This clonotype was recorded many times. The CDR3 nucleotides read TGTGCCAGCAGCTGGTCTAGCGGGGGAGGGGAGACCCAGTACTTC. It yields the protein CASSWSSGGGETQYF. V usage is TRBV7-2 and J usage is TRBJ2-5, with 10 bases identical to TRBD2. The CDR3 totals 15 residues. From germline, CDR1 is SGHTA and CDR2 FQGNSA. Trimming took 4 bases from V and 5 from J; bases not matched to a gene: 7. The full variable domain, with the rest looked up from reference TRBV7-2 and TRBJ2-5, is GAGVSQSPSNKVTEKGKDVELRCDPISGHTALYWYRQSLGQGLEFLIYFQGNSAPDKSGLPSDRFSAERTGGSVSTLTIQRTQQEDSAVYLCASSWSSGGGETQYFGPGTRLLVL.

The chain has TRBV10-3 and TRBJ1-2; the D is unclear. The CDR3 runs 13 residues. The germline CDR1 and CDR2 sequences are ENHRY and SYGVKD. V was shortened by 6 bases and J by 2 bases, with 10 bases between the two germline ends. The CDR3 DNA is TGTGCCATCAGCGGGGAACCGAACTATGGCTACACCTTC. Translating it yields CAISGEPNYGYTF.

This clonotype was detected a few times. CDR3 sequence reads: CASSLRTAVADTQYF. CDR3 DNA sequence: TGTGCCAGCAGTTTACGCACGGCGGTTGCGGATACGCAGTATTTT. This chain links TRBV28 with TRBJ2-3; D not certain. The V gene's germline CDR1 is MDHEN and CDR2 SYDVKM. This CDR3 region has 15 residues. The V and J ends lost 2 bases and 6 bases respectively, with 15 bases between them.

In its sample, this clonotype was seen many times. This chain connects TRBV7-8 to TRBJ2-5; 7 bases agree with TRBD2. J was trimmed by 5 bases and V by 4 bases; bases with no gene match: 13. CDR1 SGHVS and CDR2 FQNEAQ come from the germline V gene. The CDR3 runs to 16 residues. Here the CDR3 reads CASSSFRRGLEETQYF. Here the CDR3 DNA reads TGTGCCAGCAGCTCTTTTAGGCGGGGGTTAGAGGAGACCCAGTACTTC.

This clonotype was seen a few times. The chain recombines TRBV7-9 with TRBJ1-2; TRBD1 is a possible D gene (5 bases). CDR3 length equals 13 residues. Trimming left V 4 bases short and J 6 bases short, with 12 bases between. Per the germline V gene, CDR1 is SEHNR and CDR2 is FQNEAQ (reference sequence). In DNA form, the CDR3 reads TGTGCCAGCAGCTCGGGGGAGACAAATGGCTACACCTTC. Its translation is CASSSGETNGYTF.

At least ten counts were recorded for this clonotype. The J gene is TRBJ2-7, the V gene TRBV10-3; 8 bases fit TRBD1. Germline loops: CDR1 ENHRY, CDR2 SYGVKD. The CDR3 covers 12 residues. The junction had 8 bases not matched to a gene; V was cut back by 10 bases and J by 6 bases. The CDR3 reads CATGQGKGEQYF. The CDR3, as DNA: TGTGCCACAGGACAGGGAAAAGGCGAGCAGTACTTC.

At least ten counts were recorded for this clonotype. The V and J genes are TRBV2 and TRBJ2-1; 9 bases fit TRBD2. J lost 8 bases, V lost 5 bases, and 7 bases had no gene match. The germline gives CDR1 SNHLY, CDR2 FYNNEI. The CDR3 has 14 residues. The chain's CDR3 is CASSLERGVYEQFF. The CDR3 DNA sequence: TGTGCCAGCAGTTTGGAGCGGGGGGTTTATGAGCAGTTCTTC.

This clonotype was seen ten or more times. The chain carries TRBV12-3 or TRBV12-4 and TRBJ1-2, with 7 bases that match TRBD1. The length of the CDR3 is 14 residues. V lost 3 bases and J lost 6; bases outside the gene matches: 7. DNA for the CDR3: TGTGCCAGCAGTTTGGGGACAGTTGTTCATGGCTACACCTTC. Protein sequence: CASSLGTVVHGYTF.

This clonotype appeared many times. V is TRBV7-2 and J is TRBJ2-5, with 7 bases that match TRBD1. This CDR3 region has 12 residues. Unmatched junction bases numbered 10, after V lost 11 bases and J lost 7 bases. Germline lookup yields CDR1 SGHTA and CDR2 FQGNSA. This CDR3 is CAAGQVRGTQYF. In DNA form, the CDR3 reads TGTGCCGCAGGACAGGTTCGGGGGACCCAGTACTTC.

There are many counts of this clonotype. The J gene is TRBJ2-1, the V gene TRBV2; TRBD2 agrees at 9 bases. Germline trimming cut 5 bases from V and 4 bases from J; bases unmatched to any gene: 12. The germline V gene has CDR1 SNHLY and CDR2 FYNNEI. This CDR3 has 17 amino acids. The CDR3 region has the DNA TGTGCCAGCAGTTACTCTTCCTTAGCGGGGGTTTACAATGAGCAGTTCTTC. This sequence encodes CASSYSSLAGVYNEQFF. The full variable domain, rest sourced from reference TRBV2 and TRBJ2-1, is EPEVTQTPSHQVTQMGQEVILRCVPISNHLYFYWYRQILGQKVEFLVSFYNNEISEKSEIFDDQFSVERPDGSNFTLKIRSTKLEDSAMYFCASSYSSLAGVYNEQFFGPGTRLTVL.

This clonotype was picked up many times. The chain carries TRBV7-2 and TRBJ1-2, with TRBD1 matching 9 bases. V lost 6 bases, J lost 7 bases, and 12 bases stayed unmatched. Germline V lookup: CDR1 SGHTA, CDR2 FQGNSA. The length of the CDR3 is 15 residues. Written as DNA, the CDR3 is TGTGCCAGCAGTTCCACGCACAGGGGGCAGGGTGGCTACACCTTC. Translating it yields CASSSTHRGQGGYTF.

The gene calls are TRBV9 and TRBJ2-3, with D possibly matching TRBD2 (6 bases). Germline CDR1 is SGDLS and CDR2 is YYNGEE. The CDR3 has 13 residues. Trimming left V 2 bases short and J 6 bases short, with 10 bases between. CDR3 sequence: CASSVPGVDTQYF. The CDR3 bases are TGTGCCAGCAGCGTTCCGGGGGTGGATACGCAGTATTTT.

The gene calls are TRBV12-3 or TRBV12-4 and TRBJ1-5, with unresolved D. V was pared by 3 bases and J by 6 bases, with 6 bases between. The CDR3 loop spans 12 amino acids. CDR3 residues: CASSFTVQPQHF. CDR3 nucleotide sequence: TGTGCCAGCAGTTTTACCGTTCAGCCCCAGCATTTT.

The table lists this clonotype with many counts. The chain couples TRBV7-3 to TRBJ2-5, with TRBD2 matching over 14 bases. The CDR3 has 15 amino acids. The V gene's germline CDR1 is SGHTA and CDR2 FQGTGA. Unmatched junction bases numbered 4, after V lost 5 bases and J lost 5 bases. The CDR3: CASSRLAGGLETQYF. CDR3 bases: TGTGCCAGCAGCCGACTAGCGGGGGGGCTTGAGACCCAGTACTTC.

This clonotype was seen many times. The chain links TRBV20-1 to TRBJ2-5, with 9 bases aligning to TRBD2. Germline V gene data show CDR1 as DFQATT and CDR2 as SNEGSKA (reference sequence). V was clipped by 5 bases and J by 2 bases; unmatched bases: 15. The CDR3 contains 17 residues. For the CDR3, the DNA is TGCAGTGCTGCTCCAGCGGGGGGCCGAGGGGCACAAGAGACCCAGTACTTC. Protein: CSAAPAGGRGAQETQYF.

This clonotype was counted a few times. The CDR3 coding sequence is TGTGCCAGCAGCTTAGCGCGGGACGGGGGATATACGCAGTATTTT. Amino acids: CASSLARDGGYTQYF. The rearrangement joins TRBV7-2 to TRBJ2-3, with a possible D match to TRBD2 (6 bases). The CDR3 loop spans 15 amino acids. The germline V and J ends were trimmed by 0 bases and 7 bases, with 14 bases remaining between them. The germline gives CDR1 SGHTA, CDR2 FQGNSA.

The chain couples TRBV19 to TRBJ1-6; tentative D call: TRBD1 (6 bases). The germline V gene has CDR1 LNHDA and CDR2 SQIVND (reference sequence). V was shortened by 4 bases and J by 5 bases, with 9 bases between the two germline ends. CDR3 length equals 14 residues. The CDR3 region is CASSTGQNNSPLHF. In DNA form, the CDR3 reads TGTGCCAGTAGTACCGGACAGAATAATTCACCCCTCCACTTT. Filled out from reference TRBV19 and TRBJ1-6, the complete variable domain reads DGGITQSPKYLFRKEGQNVTLSCEQNLNHDAMYWYRQDPGQGLRLIYYSQIVNDFQKGDIAEGYSVSREKKESFPLTVTSAQKNPTAFYLCASSTGQNNSPLHFGNGTRLTVT.

Ten or more counts support this clonotype. As DNA, the CDR3 is TGTGCCAGCAGCCAGGGGACAGGGAGGTACAATGAGCAGTTCTTC. This gives the protein CASSQGTGRYNEQFF. This chain uses TRBV11-2 with TRBJ2-1; 9 bases line up with TRBD1. J gave up 4 bases and V 5 bases, and 6 bases lay outside the gene matches. Per the germline V gene, CDR1 is SGHAT and CDR2 is FQNNGV. The CDR3 extends over 15 amino acids.

The rearrangement uses TRBV14 and TRBJ1-2, with D maybe TRBD1 (6 bases). The CDR3 consists of 14 residues. Germline V lookup: CDR1 SGHDN, CDR2 FVKESK. V was trimmed by 4 bases and J by 6 bases, leaving 15 bases between them. CDR3: CASSPRTGLDGYTF. The CDR3 DNA follows: TGTGCCAGCAGCCCCAGAACAGGGTTGGATGGCTACACCTTC.